The sequence of this TCR beta chain was determined in a study of vaccination effects on CD4 cells after COVID-19. About this clone: What it binds is unknown.

Study-level findings and limits: Clones induced by infection and by vaccine showed marked clonal contraction late after vaccination. Relatively few convalescent patients took part in the study, which had no early post-infection timepoints.

Germline V lookup: CDR1 SEHNR, CDR2 FQNEAQ (reference sequence). Trimming stripped 6 bases from V and 5 bases from J, with 8 bases between. This CDR3 spans 12 amino acids. Sequencing followed a ViraFEST assay step that expanded antigen-specific CD4+ T cells with viral peptide pools. Following 10 days of culture, CD4+ T cells were isolated. None of the vaccinated had previously contracted SARS-CoV-2, and their nucleocapsid antibodies tested negative. TCRdb's table, derived via immunoSEQ multiplex PCR, lists solely in-frame clones and lacks some. The data show approximately 76,000 clones, around 79% seen once.

Sequencing was performed on CD4+ T cells from PBMCs cultured with SARS-CoV-2 spike peptides, taken before COVID-19 vaccination. The receptor's source is a human donor who received a COVID-19 vaccine. The chain couples TRBV7-9 to TRBJ2-4; no firm D call. In DNA form, the CDR3 reads TGTGCCAGCAGATCCAATGAAAACATTCAGTACTTC. Translating gives CASRSNENIQYF.